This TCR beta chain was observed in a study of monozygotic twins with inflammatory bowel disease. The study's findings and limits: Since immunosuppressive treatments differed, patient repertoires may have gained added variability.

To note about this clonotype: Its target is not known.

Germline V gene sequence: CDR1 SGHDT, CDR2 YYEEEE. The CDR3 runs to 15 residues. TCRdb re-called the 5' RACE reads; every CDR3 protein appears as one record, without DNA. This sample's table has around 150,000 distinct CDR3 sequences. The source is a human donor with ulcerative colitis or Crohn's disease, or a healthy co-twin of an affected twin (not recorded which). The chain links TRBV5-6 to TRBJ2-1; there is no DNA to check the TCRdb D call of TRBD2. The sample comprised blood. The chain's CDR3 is CASSSSGRVYNEQFF.